The T cell receptor beta chain described here comes from a study of cytomegalovirus exposure and HLA in healthy donors. This CDR3 is 16 amino acids long. Trimming at V came to 6 bases and at J to 3 bases, leaving 14 bases not matched to a gene. Germline lookup yields CDR1 MNHEY and CDR2 SMNVEV (reference sequence). 60 Vbeta and 13 Jbeta primers were used in PCR. Profiled with immunoSEQ multiplex PCR; TCRdb holds only in-frame clones, not every one. This table has some 93,000 clones, 78% appearing once. This TCR was sampled from a woman in her 40s in good health and CMV-seronegative. The chain employs TRBV27 and TRBJ2-7; TRBD1 agrees at 7 bases. Sequencing was carried out using PBMCs. The CDR3 is CASRLLVAGGVYEQYF. CDR3 in DNA: TGTGCCAGCAGGCTTCTTGTGGCAGGGGGAGTCTACGAGCAGTACTTC.